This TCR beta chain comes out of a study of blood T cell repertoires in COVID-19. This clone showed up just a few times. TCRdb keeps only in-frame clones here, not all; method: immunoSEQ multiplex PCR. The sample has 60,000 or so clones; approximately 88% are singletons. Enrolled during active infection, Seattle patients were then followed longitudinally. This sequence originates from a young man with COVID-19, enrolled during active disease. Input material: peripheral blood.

The CDR3 reads CASSQDGRETNYGYTF. As DNA, the CDR3 is TGTGCCAGCAGCCAAGACGGCCGGGAAACTAACTATGGCTACACCTTC. This chain links TRBV14 with TRBJ1-2; D is unresolved. Germline loops: CDR1 SGHDN, CDR2 FVKESK. V was trimmed by 0 bases and J by 0 bases, leaving 11 bases between them. The CDR3 length is 16 residues.